The entry below describes one T cell receptor beta chain. As yet, its antigen is unknown. The entry originates in a study of beta chain features in type 1 diabetes. General study findings and limits: Naive, central memory and Treg TCRB repertoires seemed to resemble each other more closely in patients than they did in healthy donors. In every one of the four CD4+ subsets, TCRB CDR3s were moderately but significantly shorter in Type 1 diabetes patients.

Each of the sorted populations had a purity greater than 95%. Expressed TCRB transcripts were sequenced, since all the RNA that had been isolated was reverse transcribed. This table comes from immunoSEQ multiplex PCR, and its TCRdb copy is limited to in-frame clones, with some not included. This table has around 170,000 clones, approximately 10% appearing once. The germline V and J ends were trimmed by 0 bases and 8 bases, with 13 bases remaining between them. CDR3 length: 14 residues. Germline lookup yields CDR1 GTSNPN and CDR2 SVGIG (reference sequence). This clonotype originated in a woman in her twenties or thirties with type 1 diabetes. The rearrangement joins TRBV30 to TRBJ1-4; a weak D match, TRBD1 (6 bases). The source material was central memory CD4+ T cells from blood. The CDR3 sequence: CAWSVETGREKLFF. The CDR3 DNA sequence: TGTGCCTGGAGTGTGGAGACAGGACGGGAAAAACTGTTTTTT.